One and the same sample provided the 27 T cell receptor beta chains below, sequenced in a study of T and B cells in COVID-19 patients. TRB rearrangements were amplified by multiplex PCR with BIOMED2 TRB-A/B primers. TCRdb reprocessed the multiplex PCR reads with MiXCR, giving one entry per CDR3 protein. Altogether around 30,000 distinct CDR3 sequences are present, less than 35% being singletons, with the ten largest covering about 1.5%. Blood genomic DNA input for TRB amplification was 250-500 ng. Sequenced input: blood. The receptors here all came from a human donor who had recovered from COVID-19.

In this sample, this clonotype turned up many times. V usage is TRBV5-6 and J usage is TRBJ2-1, with 8 nucleotides matching TRBD2. The CDR3 loop spans 15 amino acids. The V gene end was trimmed by 2 bases and the J gene end by 4 bases; junction bases not matched to a gene: 5. Looked up from germline, CDR1 is SGHDT and CDR2 is YYEEEE. The CDR3 protein is CASSLIAGPYNEQFF. In DNA, the CDR3 is TGTGCCAGCAGCTTAATAGCGGGGCCGTACAATGAGCAGTTCTTC.

This clonotype showed up just a few times. V usage is TRBV15 and J usage is TRBJ1-5; 10 bases fit TRBD1. V was pared by 0 bases and J by 6 bases, with 5 bases of the junction left unmatched. The length of the CDR3 is 16 residues. From germline, CDR1 is LNHNV and CDR2 YYDKDF (reference sequence). The CDR3 nucleotides read TGTGCCACCAGCAGAGAGCGAGGGGACAGGGGTCAGCCCCAGCATTTT. This codes for CATSRERGDRGQPQHF. Together with reference TRBV15 and TRBJ1-5, the CDR3 gives the full variable domain: DAMVIQNPRYQVTQFGKPVTLSCSQTLNHNVMYWYQQKSSQAPKLLFHYYDKDFNNEADTPDNFQSRRPNTSFCFLDIRSPGLGDTAMYLCATSRERGDRGQPQHFGDGTRLSIL.

The CDR3 DNA follows: TGTGCCATCAGTGAGACAGGGGATGGTAACGGCTACACCTTC. This sequence encodes CAISETGDGNGYTF. The chain couples TRBV10-3 to TRBJ1-2, with 7 nucleotides matching TRBD1. Germline loops: CDR1 ENHRY, CDR2 SYGVKD. Unmatched junction bases numbered 8, after V lost 2 bases and J lost 8 bases. This CDR3 is 14 amino acids long.

V gene TRBV4-3 combines with J gene TRBJ1-1; D uncertain. This CDR3 contains 13 residues. V gave up 0 bases and J gave up 7 bases, with 9 bases separating them. CDR1 is LGHNA and CDR2 is YSLEER in the germline V gene. This CDR3 reads CASSQDREGEAFF. The DNA of the CDR3 is TGCGCCAGCAGCCAAGATCGGGAGGGTGAAGCTTTCTTT.

This clonotype was counted between two and nine times. J is TRBJ1-4 and V is TRBV5-4, with a tentative D call TRBD1 (5 bases). Trimming removed 4 bases at V and 5 bases at J, with 12 bases between. CDR3 length: 14 residues. Germline CDR1 reads SGHNT; CDR2 reads YYREEE (reference sequence). For the CDR3, the DNA is TGTGCCAGCAGCCCGTGGGCAGGGAATGAAAAACTGTTTTTT. It yields the protein CASSPWAGNEKLFF.

V gene TRBV6-2 or TRBV6-3 combines with J gene TRBJ2-1; D is uncertain. The V end lost 0 bases, the J end lost 5 bases, and 2 bases lay between the germline ends. The CDR3 length is 12 residues. Germline-derived CDR1 and CDR2 are MNHEY and SVGEGT. As DNA, the CDR3 is TGTGCCAGCAGTTACTCACACAATGAGCAGTTCTTC. The encoded protein is CASSYSHNEQFF.

This clonotype was counted ten times or more. The chain uses TRBV12-3 or TRBV12-4 and TRBJ2-5; D tentatively reads TRBD1 or TRBD2 (6 bases each). The V and J ends lost 4 bases and 4 bases respectively, with 19 bases between them. The CDR3 is made up of 16 amino acids. The CDR3 DNA sequence: TGTGCCAGCAGTTCTACGGACGGGGGCGCAGGAGAGACCCAGTACTTC. Translation gives CASSSTDGGAGETQYF.

The chain joins TRBV10-3 to TRBJ1-1, with D unresolved. Looked up from germline, CDR1 is ENHRY and CDR2 is SYGVKD. There are 11 residues in the CDR3. V dropped 2 bases and J dropped 7 bases, with 5 bases sitting between them. CDR3 coding DNA: TGTGCCATCAGTGAGGGCAGTGAAGCTTTCTTT. Translating gives CAISEGSEAFF.

To note about this clonotype: Mismatch with germline at one junction end may stem from a read error. The genes are TRBV5-3 and TRBJ1-5; TRBD1 might be the D (6 bases). TRBV5-3 is an ORF, with its function uncertain. This CDR3 has 16 amino acids. The CDR3 nucleotides read TGTGCCAGCAGCTTGTCTGTGCGACAGGGCAATCAGCCCCAGCATTTT. It encodes CASSLSVRQGNQPQHF.

There are a few counts of this clonotype. The chain has TRBV6-6 and TRBJ1-4; D not certain. Germline V gene sequence: CDR1 MNHNY, CDR2 SVGAGI (reference sequence). CDR3 length: 14 residues. Trimming pared 2 bases from V and 7 bases from J, leaving 11 bases between. The CDR3 nucleotides are TGTGCCAGCAGTTACAACAGTCAGCTTGAAAAACTGTTTTTT. Its protein is CASSYNSQLEKLFF.

This clonotype has only a few counts. The chain joins TRBV6-1 to TRBJ2-7; D gene ambiguous. Between the trimmed V and J ends, which lost 2 bases and 5 bases, there was a span of 7 bases. The CDR3 extends over 12 amino acids. The germline CDR1 and CDR2 sequences are MNHNS and SASEGT. The CDR3 sequence: CASSERVDEQYF. The CDR3 bases are TGTGCCAGCAGTGAAAGGGTGGACGAGCAGTACTTC.

Judged by abundance, this clonotype is medium-sized. The rearrangement joins TRBV19 to TRBJ2-3; 12 bases align to TRBD2. The germline CDR1 and CDR2 sequences are LNHDA and SQIVND (reference sequence). There are 15 residues in the CDR3. The V and J ends lost 6 bases and 5 bases, in that order; junction bases with no gene match: 6. CDR3 bases: TGTGCCAGTAGCCGACTAGCGGGAGTGGTAGATACGCAGTATTTT. This gives the protein CASSRLAGVVDTQYF. Full variable domain (outside the CDR3, taken from reference TRBV19 and TRBJ2-3): DGGITQSPKYLFRKEGQNVTLSCEQNLNHDAMYWYRQDPGQGLRLIYYSQIVNDFQKGDIAEGYSVSREKKESFPLTVTSAQKNPTAFYLCASSRLAGVVDTQYFGPGTRLTVL.

The gene calls are TRBV7-2 and TRBJ2-5; 15 nucleotides match TRBD2. Per the germline V gene, CDR1 is SGHTA and CDR2 is FQGNSA. The CDR3 spans 17 residues. The J segment lost 5 bases and the V segment lost 4 bases, leaving 8 bases of the junction unmatched. In nucleotides, the CDR3 is TGTGCCAGCAGCTCTGGACTAGCGGGGGGGGATCTGGAGACCCAGTACTTC. It yields the protein CASSSGLAGGDLETQYF. The variable domain in full, with the rest retrieved from reference TRBV7-2 and TRBJ2-5, is GAGVSQSPSNKVTEKGKDVELRCDPISGHTALYWYRQSLGQGLEFLIYFQGNSAPDKSGLPSDRFSAERTGGSVSTLTIQRTQQEDSAVYLCASSSGLAGGDLETQYFGPGTRLLVL.

The table lists this clonotype with a few counts. The chain carries TRBV7-6 and TRBJ2-1; 7 bases agree with TRBD2. V trimming: 8 bases; J trimming: 5 bases; junction bases outside the gene matches: 9. CDR1 and CDR2 from the germline V gene are SGHVS and FNYEAQ. The CDR3 sequence is 14 residues long. CDR3 in amino acids: CASLRASGDNEQFF. CDR3 DNA: TGTGCCAGCCTGCGGGCTAGCGGCGACAATGAGCAGTTCTTC. The full variable domain, rest sourced from reference TRBV7-6 and TRBJ2-1, is GAGVSQSPRYKVTKRGQDVALRCDPISGHVSLYWYRQALGQGPEFLTYFNYEAQQDKSGLPNDRFSAERPEGSISTLTIQRTEQRDSAMYRCASLRASGDNEQFFGPGTRLTVL.

V gene TRBV20-1 combines with J gene TRBJ1-6; TRBD1 matches at 9 bases. Trimming removed 6 bases from V and 7 bases from J; junction bases left unmatched: 4. The CDR3 is 13 amino acids. Germline V gene lookup returns CDR1 DFQATT and CDR2 SNEGSKA (reference sequence). CDR3 region: CSAGDRVNSPLHF. DNA for the CDR3: TGCAGTGCCGGGGACAGGGTCAATTCACCCCTCCACTTT.

This clonotype was detected once. The chain is built from TRBV4-2 and TRBJ1-2, with unresolved D. The V and J ends lost 1 base and 4 bases respectively, with 16 bases between them. The CDR3 is 16 amino acids. Germline CDR1 and CDR2: LGHNA and YNFKEQ. DNA of the CDR3: TGTGCCAGCAGCCAAGTAATCACGGGGTTGCGCTATGGCTACACCTTC. It encodes CASSQVITGLRYGYTF.

The chain recombines TRBV6-2 or TRBV6-3 with TRBJ2-5; TRBD2 matches at 10 bases. Germline loops: CDR1 MNHEY, CDR2 SVGEGT. The CDR3 has 16 residues. V shed 7 bases and J 4 bases; nucleotides not matched to a gene: 12. CDR3 protein: CASTPGLAGALETQYF. DNA of the CDR3: TGTGCCAGCACTCCGGGGCTAGCGGGAGCTTTAGAGACCCAGTACTTC.

By proportion, this clonotype is medium-sized. The V call is TRBV19, the J call TRBJ2-2; 8 bases match TRBD1. Germline V lookup: CDR1 LNHDA, CDR2 SQIVND (reference sequence). The CDR3 length is 15 residues. Germline trimming cut 6 bases from V and 6 bases from J; bases unmatched to any gene: 9. In DNA form, the CDR3 reads TGTGCCAGTAGGGACAGGGTGGGGGACGCCGGGGAGCTGTTTTTT. Its protein product is CASRDRVGDAGELFF.

On this clonotype itself: The junction and the germline gene differ at one end; a read error may be behind it. The chain employs TRBV6-2 or TRBV6-3 and TRBJ2-3, with 12 bases matching TRBD1. Germline CDR1 reads MNHEY; CDR2 reads SVGEGT. This CDR3 is 15 amino acids long. The CDR3 sequence is CASSHSGQGADTQYF. The CDR3 bases are TGTGCCAGCAGTCACTCGGGACAGGGGGCGGATACGCAGTATTTT.

The rearrangement links TRBV7-2 to TRBJ1-3; D unresolved. Germline V gene sequence: CDR1 SGHTA, CDR2 FQGNSA. The length of the CDR3 is 15 residues. The V end lost 5 bases, the J end lost 0 bases, and 11 bases lay between the germline ends. The CDR3 DNA reads as TGTGCCAGCAGCGCCGGGCTGAGCTCTGGAAACACCATATATTTT. Translated, it gives CASSAGLSSGNTIYF.

J is TRBJ2-1 and V is TRBV12-3 or TRBV12-4; 9 bases fit TRBD1. The CDR3 is made up of 16 amino acids. V gave up 7 bases and J gave up 4 bases; unmatched junction bases: 11. This CDR3 reads CASTPADRGIYNEQFF. CDR3 coding DNA: TGTGCCAGCACTCCCGCCGACAGGGGGATTTACAATGAGCAGTTCTTC.

This clonotype was picked up many times. The J gene is TRBJ1-4, the V gene TRBV19; 7 nucleotides align to TRBD1. After removal of 5 bases from V and 5 bases from J, the junction contained 5 bases not matched to a gene. CDR3 length: 14 residues. CDR1 and CDR2 from the germline V gene are LNHDA and SQIVND (reference sequence). The CDR3 region has the DNA TGTGCCAGTAGTTTCCAGGGGGACAATGAAAAACTGTTTTTT. It yields the protein CASSFQGDNEKLFF.

A few counts support this clonotype. The V and J genes are TRBV7-2 and TRBJ2-3, with D perhaps TRBD2 (5 bases). Trimming stripped 5 bases from V and 4 bases from J, with 10 bases between. CDR1 is SGHTA, CDR2 FQGNSA, per germline. CDR3 length: 13 residues. The CDR3 bases are TGTGCCAGCAGCGCAAGGGAGTCAGATACGCAGTATTTT. Its protein is CASSARESDTQYF.

This clonotype was counted a few times. The rearrangement links TRBV6-1 to TRBJ1-1, with TRBD1 matching 8 bases. Germline lookup yields CDR1 MNHNS and CDR2 SASEGT. V trimming: 5 bases; J trimming: 4 bases; junction bases outside the gene matches: 6. The CDR3 length is 14 residues. CDR3 protein: CASSYPTGGTEAFF. CDR3 coding DNA: TGTGCCAGCAGTTACCCTACAGGGGGCACTGAAGCTTTCTTT.

J is TRBJ2-7 and V is TRBV28; 8 positions match TRBD1. Losses at the gene ends were 2 bases for V and 4 bases for J; bases not matched to a gene: 10. The CDR3 extends over 16 amino acids. CDR1 and CDR2 (germline): MDHEN, SYDVKM. The CDR3 DNA reads TGTGCCAGCAGTTTACCCCAGGGGGCGGACAAATACGAGCAGTACTTC. The encoded protein is CASSLPQGADKYEQYF. The full variable domain, completed using reference TRBV28 and TRBJ2-7, is DVKVTQSSRYLVKRTGEKVFLECVQDMDHENMFWYRQDPGLGLRLIYFSYDVKMKEKGDIPEGYSVSREKKERFSLILESASTNQTSMYLCASSLPQGADKYEQYFGPGTRLTVT.

In its sample, this clonotype was seen a few times. The chain links TRBV6-5 to TRBJ2-2; either TRBD1 or TRBD2 may supply D (6 bases each). V was clipped by 7 bases and J by 4 bases, with 16 bases between them. The germline CDR1 and CDR2 sequences are MNHEY and SVGAGI. This CDR3 region has 15 residues. The CDR3 sequence is CASTHDGGPTGELFF. For the CDR3, the DNA is TGTGCCAGCACCCATGACGGGGGCCCCACCGGGGAGCTGTTTTTT.

A few counts support this clonotype. The V and J genes are TRBV27 and TRBJ1-2; 7 nucleotides agree with TRBD1. This CDR3 has 12 residues. J was trimmed by 7 bases and V by 8 bases; bases with no gene match: 7. Per germline, CDR1 MNHEY and CDR2 SMNVEV (reference sequence). CDR3 DNA sequence: TGTGCCAGCTGGGAGGGGGCGCTTGGCTACACCTTC. Encoded protein: CASWEGALGYTF.